These T cell receptor beta chains were read from a single sample in a study of T cells in Graves' hyperthyroidism and ophthalmopathy. TCRdb independently ran MiXCR on the multiplex PCR reads; one entry per CDR3 protein. The repertoire holds over 550,000 distinct CDR3 sequences, around 15% seen once, with 18% in the top ten. Source material: blood. These receptor sequences come from a woman between 18 and 30 years old with Graves' hyperthyroidism. The CDR3 runs from the conserved cysteine through the conserved F or W. Fields, in order: J gene, V gene, D gene, clone size, CDR3 protein, CDR3 DNA. D genes are given only for firm matches. Clone size is given for some rows only: seen once, a few or many times, or a class if the clone is expanded.

TRBJ1-4 TRBV19 - - CASSSQDGITNEKLFF TGTGCCAGTAGTAGCCAGGACGGCATAACTAATGAAAAACTGTTTTTT
TRBJ1-5 TRBV15 - few CATSITRANQPQHF TGTGCCACCAGCATAACACGGGCGAATCAGCCCCAGCATTTT
TRBJ2-5 TRBV27 TRBD2 - CASSPRTSGSRGETQYF TGTGCCAGCAGTCCGAGGACTAGCGGGAGTCGTGGAGAGACCCAGTACTTC
TRBJ1-2 TRBV18 TRBD1 many CASSPRTGTYGYTF TGTGCCAGCTCACCACGGACAGGCACTTATGGCTACACCTTC
TRBJ2-7 TRBV7-2 TRBD2 - CASSLAPSGTYERYF TGTGCCAGCAGCTTAGCTCCTAGCGGGACTTACGAGCGGTACTTC
TRBJ1-5 TRBV19 TRBD1 - CASSRDRGPSNQPQHF TGTGCCAGTAGTAGGGACAGGGGCCCTAGCAATCAGCCCCAGCATTTT
TRBJ2-1 TRBV5-5 - - CASGGGPYNEQFF TGTGCCAGCGGTGGGGGACCCTACAATGAGCAGTTCTTC
TRBJ2-7 TRBV6-9 - few CASSYGGGNSYEQYF TGTGCCAGCAGTTACGGAGGGGGCAATAGCTACGAGCAGTACTTC
TRBJ2-5 TRBV20-1 - many CSATGYQETQYF TGCAGTGCTACAGGGTACCAAGAGACCCAGTACTTC
TRBJ1-3 TRBV6-1 - - CASSTGRRSGNTIYF TGTGCCAGCAGCACGGGACGGCGCTCTGGAAACACCATATATTTT
TRBJ1-1 TRBV12-3/TRBV12-4 - many CASSLPDNTEAFF TGTGCCAGCAGTTTACCGGATAACACTGAAGCTTTCTTT
TRBJ2-3 TRBV12-3/TRBV12-4 TRBD1 many CASRRTGAGADTQYF TGTGCCAGCAGGCGGACAGGGGCTGGTGCAGATACGCAGTATTTT
TRBJ1-5 TRBV20-1 - few CSARGLGGSNQPQRF TGCAGTGCTAGAGGACTCGGGGGTAGCAATCAGCCCCAGCGTTTT
TRBJ2-6 TRBV20-1 - - CSARAGSGANVLTF TGCAGTGCTAGGGCGGGGTCTGGGGCCAACGTCCTGACTTTC
TRBJ2-1 TRBV7-8 - - CASSPSVGAYNEQFF TGTGCCAGCAGCCCTTCGGTGGGGGCCTACAATGAGCAGTTCTTC
TRBJ1-2 TRBV11-3 - many CASSSWDTGADGYTF TGTGCCAGCAGCTCGTGGGACACAGGCGCTGATGGCTACACCTTC
TRBJ2-7 TRBV27 TRBD2 few CASSAPSGKRIEQYF TGTGCCAGCAGTGCCCCTAGCGGGAAAAGGATCGAGCAGTACTTC
TRBJ2-2 TRBV20-1 TRBD2 few CSARTSGRANTGELFF TGCAGTGCTAGGACTAGCGGGAGGGCGAACACCGGGGAGCTGTTTTTT
TRBJ2-7 TRBV24-1 TRBD1 many CATSDLRDRGRHEQYF TGTGCCACCAGTGATTTGCGGGACAGGGGGCGACACGAGCAGTACTTC
TRBJ1-2 TRBV12-3/TRBV12-4 - - CASSRPDGYTF TGTGCCAGCAGTAGGCCTGATGGCTACACCTTC
TRBJ2-7 TRBV12-5 TRBD1 - CASGLERQGDEQYF TGTGCTAGTGGTTTGGAGCGACAGGGGGACGAGCAGTACTTC
TRBJ2-2 TRBV24-1 - few CATSEYQGNTGELFF TGTGCCACCAGTGAATATCAGGGGAACACCGGGGAGCTGTTTTTT
TRBJ2-3 TRBV6-1 - many CASRKQGWETDTQYF TGTGCCAGCAGGAAACAGGGTTGGGAGACAGATACGCAGTATTTT
TRBJ1-1 TRBV6-2/TRBV6-3 - many CASSYSKVSPEAFF TGTGCCAGCAGTTACTCTAAGGTGTCGCCTGAAGCTTTCTTT
TRBJ2-5 TRBV2 - many CASRTSGETQYF TGTGCCAGCAGGACCAGCGGAGAGACCCAGTACTTC
TRBJ1-1 TRBV5-1 - - CASSLETGQMNTEAFF TGCGCCAGCAGCTTGGAGACAGGCCAAATGAACACTGAAGCTTTCTTT
TRBJ2-3 TRBV3-1 - many CASSQDLRDTQYF TGTGCCAGCAGCCAAGATCTCAGGGATACGCAGTATTTT
TRBJ1-3 TRBV19 - once CASSGEPGNTIYF TGTGCCAGTAGCGGAGAACCTGGAAACACCATATATTTT
TRBJ2-7 TRBV7-8 - many CASSLQQASYEQYF TGTGCCAGCAGCCTCCAACAGGCCTCCTACGAGCAGTACTTC
TRBJ1-2 TRBV2 - many CASSDAGWNYGYTF TGTGCCAGCAGTGACGCAGGGTGGAACTATGGCTACACCTTC
TRBJ2-1 TRBV7-9 - many CASSLVNRDEQFF TGTGCCAGCAGCTTAGTAAACCGGGATGAGCAGTTCTTC
TRBJ2-3 TRBV6-2/TRBV6-3 TRBD1 few CASSTGTGADTQYF TGTGCCAGCAGTACCGGGACAGGGGCCGATACGCAGTATTTT
TRBJ1-2 TRBV5-1 - few CASSLVGDRGNGYTF TGCGCCAGCAGCTTGGTAGGGGATAGGGGGAATGGCTACACCTTC
TRBJ1-1 TRBV6-1 - many CAAGRDLNTEAFF TGTGCAGCAGGAAGGGACTTGAACACTGAAGCTTTCTTT
TRBJ2-7 TRBV7-2 - - CASSFTGLAEQYF TGTGCCAGCAGCTTCACAGGACTCGCCGAGCAGTACTTC
TRBJ2-7 TRBV20-1 TRBD2 many CSARTSGSVYEQYF TGCAGTGCTAGGACTAGCGGGAGCGTCTACGAGCAGTACTTC
TRBJ2-6 TRBV6-2/TRBV6-3 TRBD2 - CASRTSGGSGANVLTF TGTGCCAGCAGGACTAGCGGGGGCTCTGGGGCCAACGTCCTGACTTTC
TRBJ2-1 TRBV12-3/TRBV12-4 - few CASSFRDEQFF TGTGCCAGCAGTTTCAGGGATGAGCAGTTCTTC
TRBJ1-6 TRBV14 - few CASSQPLLEGSNSPLHF TGTGCCAGCAGCCAACCCTTACTGGAGGGGAGTAATTCACCCCTCCACTTT
TRBJ2-5 TRBV14 - - CASSQFRVGTQYF TGTGCCAGCAGCCAATTTAGGGTTGGGACCCAGTACTTC
TRBJ1-2 TRBV24-1 - many CATSGAGKVGGYTF TGTGCCACCAGTGGGGCAGGGAAGGTAGGAGGCTACACCTTC
TRBJ2-3 TRBV7-9 - many CASNDWGGQVADTQYF TGTGCCAGCAACGACTGGGGGGGGCAAGTGGCAGATACGCAGTATTTT